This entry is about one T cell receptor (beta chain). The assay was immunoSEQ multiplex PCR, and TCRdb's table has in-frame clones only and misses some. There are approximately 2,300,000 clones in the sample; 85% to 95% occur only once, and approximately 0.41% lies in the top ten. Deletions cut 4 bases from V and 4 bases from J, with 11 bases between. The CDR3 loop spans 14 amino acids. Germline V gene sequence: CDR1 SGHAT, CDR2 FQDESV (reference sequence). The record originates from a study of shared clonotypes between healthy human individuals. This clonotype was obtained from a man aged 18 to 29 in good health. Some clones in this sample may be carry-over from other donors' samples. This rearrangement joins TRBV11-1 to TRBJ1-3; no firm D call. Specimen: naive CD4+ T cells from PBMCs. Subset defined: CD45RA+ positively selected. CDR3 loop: CASSSTRLGNTIYF. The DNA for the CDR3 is TGTGCCAGCAGCTCCACGAGGCTCGGAAACACCATATATTTT.